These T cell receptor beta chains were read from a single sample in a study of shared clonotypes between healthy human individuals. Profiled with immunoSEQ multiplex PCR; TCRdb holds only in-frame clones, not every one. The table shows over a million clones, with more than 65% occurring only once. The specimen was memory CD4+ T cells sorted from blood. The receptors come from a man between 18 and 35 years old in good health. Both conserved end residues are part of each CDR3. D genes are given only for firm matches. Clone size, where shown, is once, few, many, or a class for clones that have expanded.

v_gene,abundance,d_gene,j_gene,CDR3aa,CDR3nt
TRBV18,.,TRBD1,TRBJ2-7,CASSLLGQGDGEQYF,TGTGCCAGCTCGCTCCTCGGACAGGGGGATGGCGAGCAGTACTTC
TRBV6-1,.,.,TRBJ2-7,CASSEAVGVHF,TGTGCCAGCAGTGAAGCGGTGGGGGTCCACTTC
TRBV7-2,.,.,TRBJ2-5,CASSFEFGGTQYF,TGTGCCAGCAGCTTTGAGTTTGGTGGGACCCAGTACTTC
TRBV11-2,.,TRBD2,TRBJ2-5,CASSLDGGRVETQYF,TGTGCCAGCAGCTTAGATGGCGGGAGGGTGGAGACCCAGTACTTC
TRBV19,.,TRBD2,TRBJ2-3,CASKRLAGTDTQYF,TGTGCCAGTAAACGACTAGCGGGCACAGATACGCAGTATTTT
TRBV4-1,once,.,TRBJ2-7,CASSQDLGYEQYF,TGCGCCAGCAGCCAAGATTTGGGCTACGAGCAGTACTTC
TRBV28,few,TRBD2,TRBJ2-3,CASSRLAGAGTDTQYF,TGTGCCAGCAGCCGACTAGCGGGAGCTGGCACAGATACGCAGTATTTT
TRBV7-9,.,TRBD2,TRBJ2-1,CASSPGLAGGPEWNEQFF,TGTGCCAGCAGCCCGGGACTAGCGGGGGGGCCAGAGTGGAATGAGCAGTTCTTC
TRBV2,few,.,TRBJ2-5,CASKVLQETQYF,TGTGCCAGCAAGGTCCTTCAAGAGACCCAGTACTTC
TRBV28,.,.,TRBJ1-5,CASSIGGGNQPQHF,TGTGCCAGCAGTATAGGGGGAGGCAATCAGCCCCAGCATTTT
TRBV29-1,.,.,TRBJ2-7,CSVEENSYEQYF,TGCAGCGTTGAGGAAAACTCCTACGAGCAGTACTTC
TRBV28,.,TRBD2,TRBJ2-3,CASSSPAGGTDTQYF,TGTGCCAGCAGTTCTCCAGCGGGGGGGACGGATACGCAGTATTTT
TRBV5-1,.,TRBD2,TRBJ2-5,CASSLVGAGTSGARETQYF,TGCGCCAGCAGCCTGGTTGGAGCCGGGACTAGCGGGGCTAGAGAGACCCAGTACTTC
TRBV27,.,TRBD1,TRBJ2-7,CASSPRTGSYEQYF,TGTGCCAGCAGTCCCAGGACAGGGTCCTACGAGCAGTACTTC
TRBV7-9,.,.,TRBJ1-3,CASSFRGDSGNTIYF,TGTGCCAGCAGCTTTAGAGGGGATTCTGGAAACACCATATATTTT
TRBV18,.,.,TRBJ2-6,CASSLGQISGANVLTF,TGTGCCAGCTCACTTGGACAGATCTCTGGGGCCAACGTCCTGACTTTC
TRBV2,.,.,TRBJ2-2,CASSENGANTGELFF,TGTGCCAGCAGTGAGAACGGCGCGAACACCGGGGAGCTGTTTTTT
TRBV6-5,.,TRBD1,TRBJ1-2,CASSYAPGQGYGYTF,TGTGCCAGCAGTTACGCGCCGGGACAGGGGTATGGCTACACCTTC
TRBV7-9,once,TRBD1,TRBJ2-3,CASSLGDRGRTDTQYF,TGTGCCAGCAGCTTAGGGGACAGGGGGCGGACAGATACGCAGTATTTT
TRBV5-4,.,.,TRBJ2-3,CASSLGFSTDTQYF,TGTGCCAGCAGCTTGGGGTTTAGCACAGATACGCAGTATTTT
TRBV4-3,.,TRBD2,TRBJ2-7,CASSRTSESSYEQYF,TGCGCCAGCAGCCGGACTAGCGAGAGCTCCTACGAGCAGTACTTC
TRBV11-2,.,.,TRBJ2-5,CASSYTIRGRETQYF,TGTGCCAGCAGTTACACAATCCGGGGTCGAGAGACCCAGTACTTC
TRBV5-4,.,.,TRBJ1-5,CASSLDPGGREPQHF,TGTGCCAGCAGCTTAGATCCGGGTGGGCGGGAGCCCCAGCATTTT
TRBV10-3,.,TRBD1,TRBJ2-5,CAIGTGRETQYF,TGTGCCATCGGGACAGGGCGAGAGACCCAGTACTTC
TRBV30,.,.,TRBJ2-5,CAWSRNQETQYF,TGTGCCTGGAGCCGGAACCAAGAGACCCAGTACTTC
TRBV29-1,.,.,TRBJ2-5,CSAWVGETQYF,TGCAGCGCCTGGGTGGGGGAGACCCAGTACTTC
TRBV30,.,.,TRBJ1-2,CAWSAASYIIGYTF,TGTGCCTGGAGCGCCGCAAGCTATATCATCGGCTACACCTTC
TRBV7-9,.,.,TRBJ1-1,CASSLNRQLMNTEAFF,TGTGCCAGCAGCTTAAATCGGCAGCTGATGAACACTGAAGCTTTCTTT
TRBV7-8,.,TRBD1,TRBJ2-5,CASSLVGTGAETQYF,TGTGCCAGCAGCTTAGTCGGGACAGGGGCAGAGACCCAGTACTTC
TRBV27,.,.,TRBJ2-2,CASSPPGKAGELFF,TGTGCCAGCAGCCCTCCCGGGAAGGCCGGGGAGCTGTTTTTT
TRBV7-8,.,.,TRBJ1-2,CASSLVGKIGYGYTF,TGTGCCAGCAGCTTAGTAGGAAAGATCGGTTATGGCTACACCTTC
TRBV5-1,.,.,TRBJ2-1,CASSLQPTSSYNEQFF,TGCGCCAGCAGCTTGCAACCAACTAGTTCCTACAATGAGCAGTTCTTC
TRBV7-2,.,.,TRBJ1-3,CASSLGGSSGNTIYF,TGTGCCAGCAGCTTAGGGGGGAGTTCTGGAAACACCATATATTTT
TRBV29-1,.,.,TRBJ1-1,CSTREAGGAFF,TGCAGCACTCGGGAGGCGGGGGGGGCTTTCTTT
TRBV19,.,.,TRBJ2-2,CASRRTATGELFF,TGTGCCAGTAGACGGACCGCCACCGGGGAGCTGTTTTTT
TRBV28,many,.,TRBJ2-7,CASSSSTWVPSGYEQYF,.
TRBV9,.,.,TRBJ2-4,CASSVDLENIQYF,TGTGCCAGCAGCGTAGATCTAGAAAACATTCAGTACTTC
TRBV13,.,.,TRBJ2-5,CASSWALGGAQETQYF,TGTGCCAGCAGCTGGGCCCTGGGGGGCGCCCAAGAGACCCAGTACTTC
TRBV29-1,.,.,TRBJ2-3,CSVGIRKMAGITDTQYF,TGCAGCGTTGGAATAAGGAAGATGGCGGGTATCACAGATACGCAGTATTTT
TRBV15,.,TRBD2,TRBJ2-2,CATSSGRAGGNTGELFF,TGTGCCACCAGCTCTGGGCGGGCGGGAGGCAACACCGGGGAGCTGTTTTTT
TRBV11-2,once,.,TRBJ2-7,CASSSTRSGKKEQYF,TGTGCCAGCAGCTCAACTCGGTCAGGGAAAAAGGAGCAGTACTTC
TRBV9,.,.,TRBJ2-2,CASSVASRDTGELFF,TGTGCCAGCAGCGTAGCTTCTAGAGATACCGGGGAGCTGTTTTTT
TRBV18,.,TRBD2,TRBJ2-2,CASSKAGVATGELFF,TGTGCCAGCTCAAAGGCGGGGGTCGCCACCGGGGAGCTGTTTTTT
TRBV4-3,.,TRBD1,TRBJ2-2,CASSQLFGQGALTGELFF,TGCGCCAGCAGCCAATTGTTCGGACAGGGGGCGCTTACCGGGGAGCTGTTTTTT
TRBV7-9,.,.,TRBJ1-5,CASSAPSQPQHF,TGTGCCAGCAGCGCCCCTAGTCAGCCCCAGCATTTT
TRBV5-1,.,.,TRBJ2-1,CASRVAAYNEQFF,TGCGCCAGCAGGGTAGCGGCCTACAATGAGCAGTTCTTC
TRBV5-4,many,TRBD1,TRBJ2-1,CASSRLGQDYYNEQFF,TGTGCCAGCAGCCGACTCGGACAGGATTACTACAATGAGCAGTTCTTC
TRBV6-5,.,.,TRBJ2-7,CASSQGGPSYEQYF,TGTGCCAGCAGTCAAGGGGGGCCCTCCTACGAGCAGTACTTC
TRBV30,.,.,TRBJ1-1,CAWRTGNTEAFF,TGTGCCTGGAGAACAGGGAACACTGAAGCTTTCTTT
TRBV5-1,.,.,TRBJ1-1,CASSLLGQEAFF,TGCGCCAGCAGCTTGTTAGGGCAAGAAGCTTTCTTT
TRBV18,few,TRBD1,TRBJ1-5,CASSPQSTGGLGQPQHF,TGTGCCAGCTCACCACAATCGACAGGGGGCCTCGGTCAGCCCCAGCATTTT
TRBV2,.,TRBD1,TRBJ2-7,CASRGTGTYEQYF,TGTGCCAGCAGAGGGACAGGGACCTACGAGCAGTACTTC
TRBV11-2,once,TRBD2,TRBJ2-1,CASSPRLAGEFEQFF,TGTGCCAGCAGCCCCCGACTAGCGGGAGAATTTGAGCAGTTCTTC
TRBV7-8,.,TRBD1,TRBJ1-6,CASSLFGQENSPLHF,TGTGCCAGCAGCTTATTCGGACAGGAGAATTCACCCCTCCACTTT
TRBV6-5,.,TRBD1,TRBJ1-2,CASSEGQGGRYTF,TGTGCCAGCAGTGAAGGACAGGGAGGTCGCTACACCTTC
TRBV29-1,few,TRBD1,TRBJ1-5,CSVAGGASQPQHF,TGCAGCGTTGCAGGGGGCGCGTCTCAGCCCCAGCATTTT
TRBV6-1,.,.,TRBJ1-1,CASSEMSEYTEAFF,TGTGCCAGCAGTGAAATGAGCGAGTACACTGAAGCTTTCTTT
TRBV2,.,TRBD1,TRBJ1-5,CASSYRTGSDQPQHF,TGTGCCAGCAGTTACCGGACAGGGTCAGATCAGCCCCAGCATTTT
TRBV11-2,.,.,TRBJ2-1,CASSPPPSSNEQFF,TGTGCCAGCAGCCCCCCTCCTAGCTCCAATGAGCAGTTCTTC
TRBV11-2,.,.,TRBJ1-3,CASRLQQGNTIYF,TGTGCCAGCAGGCTCCAACAGGGAAACACCATATATTTT